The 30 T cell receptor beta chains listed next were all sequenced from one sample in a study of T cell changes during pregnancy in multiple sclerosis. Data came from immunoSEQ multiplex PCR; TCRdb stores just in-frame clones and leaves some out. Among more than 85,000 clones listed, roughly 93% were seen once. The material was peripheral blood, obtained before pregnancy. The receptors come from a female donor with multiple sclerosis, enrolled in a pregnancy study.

The DNA of the CDR3 is TGTGCCATCAGTGAGTCAGGAGCGGGGAGGGGCAATGAGCAGTTCTTC. Translation gives CAISESGAGRGNEQFF. The chain combines TRBV10-3 with TRBJ2-1; 7 nucleotides line up with TRBD2. CDR1 and CDR2 (germline): ENHRY, SYGVKD. The CDR3 consists of 16 residues. V was pared by 0 bases and J by 6 bases, with 8 bases of the junction left unmatched.

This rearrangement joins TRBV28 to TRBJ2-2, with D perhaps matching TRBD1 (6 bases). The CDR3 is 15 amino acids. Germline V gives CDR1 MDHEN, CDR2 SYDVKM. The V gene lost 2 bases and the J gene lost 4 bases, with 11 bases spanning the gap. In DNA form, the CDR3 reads TGTGCCAGCAGTTTACTAGTAGGGGGCACCGGGGAGCTGTTTTTT. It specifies CASSLLVGGTGELFF. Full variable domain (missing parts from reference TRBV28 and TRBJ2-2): DVKVTQSSRYLVKRTGEKVFLECVQDMDHENMFWYRQDPGLGLRLIYFSYDVKMKEKGDIPEGYSVSREKKERFSLILESASTNQTSMYLCASSLLVGGTGELFFGEGSRLTVL.

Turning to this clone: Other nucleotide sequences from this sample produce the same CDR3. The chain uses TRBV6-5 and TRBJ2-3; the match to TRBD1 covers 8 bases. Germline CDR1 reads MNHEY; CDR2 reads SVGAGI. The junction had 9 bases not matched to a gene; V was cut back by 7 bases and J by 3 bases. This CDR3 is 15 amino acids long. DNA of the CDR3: TGTGCCAGCACCAGAGACAGGGGTGGTACAGATACGCAGTATTTT. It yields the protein CASTRDRGGTDTQYF.

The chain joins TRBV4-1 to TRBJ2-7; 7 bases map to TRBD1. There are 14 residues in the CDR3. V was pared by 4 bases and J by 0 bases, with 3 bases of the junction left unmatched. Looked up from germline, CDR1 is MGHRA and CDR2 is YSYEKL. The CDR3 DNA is TGCGCCAGCAGCCCAGGGGGACACTCCTACGAGCAGTACTTC. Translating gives CASSPGGHSYEQYF.

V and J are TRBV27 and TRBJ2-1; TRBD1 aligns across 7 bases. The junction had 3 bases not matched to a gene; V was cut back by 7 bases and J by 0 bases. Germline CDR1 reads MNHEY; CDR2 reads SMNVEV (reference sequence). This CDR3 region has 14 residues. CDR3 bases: TGTGCCAGCAACCGGGACAGCTCCTACAATGAGCAGTTCTTC. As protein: CASNRDSSYNEQFF.

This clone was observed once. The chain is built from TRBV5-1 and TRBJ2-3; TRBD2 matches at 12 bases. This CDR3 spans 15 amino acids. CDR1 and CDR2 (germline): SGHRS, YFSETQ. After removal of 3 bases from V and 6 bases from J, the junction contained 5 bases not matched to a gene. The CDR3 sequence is CASSSTSGRSDTQYF. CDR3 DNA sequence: TGCGCCAGCAGCTCGACTAGCGGGAGATCGGATACGCAGTATTTT. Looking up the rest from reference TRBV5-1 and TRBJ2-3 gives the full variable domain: KAGVTQTPRYLIKTRGQQVTLSCSPISGHRSVSWYQQTPGQGLQFLFEYFSETQRNKGNFPGRFSGRQFSNSRSEMNVSTLELGDSALYLCASSSTSGRSDTQYFGPGTRLTVL.

The CDR3 protein is CASSVGALNEKLFF. The CDR3 DNA reads as TGCGCCAGCAGCGTTGGGGCGCTCAATGAAAAACTGTTTTTT. This chain joins TRBV5-1 and TRBJ1-4; possible D gene TRBD1, 5 bases. Trimming took 4 bases from V and 5 from J, leaving 12 bases between them. The CDR3 has 14 amino acids. Germline V gene lookup returns CDR1 SGHRS and CDR2 YFSETQ.

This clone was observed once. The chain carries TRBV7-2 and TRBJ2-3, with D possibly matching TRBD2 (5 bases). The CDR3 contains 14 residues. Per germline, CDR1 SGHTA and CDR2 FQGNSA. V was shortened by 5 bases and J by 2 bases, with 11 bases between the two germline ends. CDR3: CASSPTTYTDTQYF. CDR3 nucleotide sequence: TGTGCCAGCAGCCCGACTACCTACACAGATACGCAGTATTTT.

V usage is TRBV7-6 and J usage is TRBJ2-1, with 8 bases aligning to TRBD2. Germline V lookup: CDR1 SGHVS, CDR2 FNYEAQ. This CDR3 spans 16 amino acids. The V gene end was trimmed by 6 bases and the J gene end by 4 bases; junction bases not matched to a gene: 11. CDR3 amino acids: CASSSSVTSGYNEQFF. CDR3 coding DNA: TGTGCCAGCAGTTCCTCGGTCACTAGCGGTTACAATGAGCAGTTCTTC.

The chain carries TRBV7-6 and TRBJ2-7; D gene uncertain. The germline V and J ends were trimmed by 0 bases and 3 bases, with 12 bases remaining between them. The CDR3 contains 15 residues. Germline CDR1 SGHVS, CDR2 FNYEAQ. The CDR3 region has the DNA TGTGCCAGCAGCTTAGCGCATCTGGGCAGCTACGAGCAGTACTTC. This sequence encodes CASSLAHLGSYEQYF.

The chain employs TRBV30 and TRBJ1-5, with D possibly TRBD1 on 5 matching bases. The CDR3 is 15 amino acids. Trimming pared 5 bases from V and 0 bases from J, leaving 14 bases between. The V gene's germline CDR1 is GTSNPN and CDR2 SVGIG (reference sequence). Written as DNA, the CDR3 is TGTGCCTGGGGCCCAGGGATTTATAGCAATCAGCCCCAGCATTTT. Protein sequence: CAWGPGIYSNQPQHF.

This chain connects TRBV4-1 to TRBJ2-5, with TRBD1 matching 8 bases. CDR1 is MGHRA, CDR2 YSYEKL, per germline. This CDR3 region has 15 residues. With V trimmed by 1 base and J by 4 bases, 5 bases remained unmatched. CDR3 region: CASSQATGDLETQYF. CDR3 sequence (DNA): TGCGCCAGCAGCCAAGCGACAGGGGACTTAGAGACCCAGTACTTC.

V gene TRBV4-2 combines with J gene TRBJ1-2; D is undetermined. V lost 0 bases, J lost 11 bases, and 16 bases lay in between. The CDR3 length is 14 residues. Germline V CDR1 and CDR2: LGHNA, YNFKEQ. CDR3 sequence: CASSQDEVLGGYTF. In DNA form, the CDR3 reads TGTGCCAGCAGCCAAGATGAGGTCTTAGGCGGATACACCTTC.

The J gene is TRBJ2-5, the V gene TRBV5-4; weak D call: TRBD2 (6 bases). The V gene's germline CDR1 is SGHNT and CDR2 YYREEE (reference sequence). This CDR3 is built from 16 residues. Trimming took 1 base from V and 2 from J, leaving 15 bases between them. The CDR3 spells CASSLSRLVGQETQYF. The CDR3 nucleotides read TGTGCCAGCAGCTTGAGCAGACTAGTTGGGCAAGAGACCCAGTACTTC.

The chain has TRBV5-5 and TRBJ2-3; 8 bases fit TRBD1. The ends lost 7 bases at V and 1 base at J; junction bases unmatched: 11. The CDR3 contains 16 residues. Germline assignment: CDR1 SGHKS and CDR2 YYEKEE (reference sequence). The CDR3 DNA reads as TGTGCCAGCCGCGAGACCGGACAGGGAGGCACAGATACGCAGTATTTT. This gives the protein CASRETGQGGTDTQYF. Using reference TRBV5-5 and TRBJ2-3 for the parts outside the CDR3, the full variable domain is DAGVTQSPTHLIKTRGQQVTLRCSPISGHKSVSWYQQVLGQGPQFIFQYYEKEERGRGNFPDRFSARQFPNYSSELNVNALLLGDSALYLCASRETGQGGTDTQYFGPGTRLTVL.

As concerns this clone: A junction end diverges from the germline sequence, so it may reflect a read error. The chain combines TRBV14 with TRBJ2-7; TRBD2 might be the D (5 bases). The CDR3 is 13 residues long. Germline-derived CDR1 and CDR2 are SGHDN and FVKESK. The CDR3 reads CASSQDLKREQYF. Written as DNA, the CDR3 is TGTGCCAGCAGTCAAGACCTTAAGCGGGAGCAGTACTTC.

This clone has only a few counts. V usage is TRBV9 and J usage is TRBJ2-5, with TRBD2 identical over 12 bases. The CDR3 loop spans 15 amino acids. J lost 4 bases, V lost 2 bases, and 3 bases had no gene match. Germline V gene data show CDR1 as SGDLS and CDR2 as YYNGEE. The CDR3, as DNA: TGTGCCAGCAGCGTTCAACTAGCGGGAGGAGAGACCCAGTACTTC. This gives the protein CASSVQLAGGETQYF.

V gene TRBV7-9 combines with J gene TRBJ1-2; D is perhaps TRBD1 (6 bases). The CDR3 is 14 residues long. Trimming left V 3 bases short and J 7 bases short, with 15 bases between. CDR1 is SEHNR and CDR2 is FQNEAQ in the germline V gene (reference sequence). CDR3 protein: CASSLGTGLGGYTF. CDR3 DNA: TGTGCCAGCAGCTTGGGAACAGGGTTAGGTGGCTACACCTTC.

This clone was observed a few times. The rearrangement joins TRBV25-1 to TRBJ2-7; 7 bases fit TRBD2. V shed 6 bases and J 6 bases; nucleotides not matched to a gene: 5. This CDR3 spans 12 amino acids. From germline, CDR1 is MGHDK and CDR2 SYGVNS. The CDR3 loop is CASRGLGGEQYF. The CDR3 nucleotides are TGTGCCAGCAGAGGACTAGGAGGCGAGCAGTACTTC.

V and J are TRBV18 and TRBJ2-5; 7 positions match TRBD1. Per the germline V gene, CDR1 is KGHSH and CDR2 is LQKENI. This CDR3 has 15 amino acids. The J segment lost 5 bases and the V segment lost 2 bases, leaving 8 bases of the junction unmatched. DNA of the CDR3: TGTGCCAGCTCACCAGAGGGGGCAGTAGGGGAGACCCAGTACTTC. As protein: CASSPEGAVGETQYF.

CDR3 nucleotide sequence: TGTGCCAGCAGTCTCTCGAGGAGCTACGAGCAGTACTTC. Amino acid sequence: CASSLSRSYEQYF. V gene TRBV6-5 combines with J gene TRBJ2-7; D gene uncertain. This CDR3 is built from 13 residues. Germline V gene data show CDR1 as MNHEY and CDR2 as SVGAGI. Deletions cut 5 bases from V and 3 bases from J, with 11 bases between.

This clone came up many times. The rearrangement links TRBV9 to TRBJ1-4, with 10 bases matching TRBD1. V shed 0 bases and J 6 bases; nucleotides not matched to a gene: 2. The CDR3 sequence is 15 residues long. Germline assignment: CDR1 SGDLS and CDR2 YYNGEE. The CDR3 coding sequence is TGTGCCAGCAGCGTAGAGGGACAGGGGTATGAAAAACTGTTTTTT. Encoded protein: CASSVEGQGYEKLFF.

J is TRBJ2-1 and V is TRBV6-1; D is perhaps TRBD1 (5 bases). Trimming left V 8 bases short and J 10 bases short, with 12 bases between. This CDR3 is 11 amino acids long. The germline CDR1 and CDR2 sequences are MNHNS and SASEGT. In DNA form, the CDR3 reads TGTGCCAGCGTCAGGACAAAAGAGCAGTTCTTC. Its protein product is CASVRTKEQFF.

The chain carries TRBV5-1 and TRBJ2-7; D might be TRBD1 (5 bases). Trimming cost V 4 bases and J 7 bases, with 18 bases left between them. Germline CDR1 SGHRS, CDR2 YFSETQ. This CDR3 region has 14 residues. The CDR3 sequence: CASSPNRETAEQYF. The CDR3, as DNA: TGCGCCAGCAGCCCAAACAGAGAGACAGCAGAGCAGTACTTC.

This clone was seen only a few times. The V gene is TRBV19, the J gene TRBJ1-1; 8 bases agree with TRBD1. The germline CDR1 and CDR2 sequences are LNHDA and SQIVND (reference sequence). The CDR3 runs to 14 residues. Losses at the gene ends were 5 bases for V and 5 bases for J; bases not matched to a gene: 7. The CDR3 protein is CASSLSRGRTEAFF. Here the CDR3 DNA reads TGTGCCAGTAGTTTATCCAGGGGGCGAACTGAAGCTTTCTTT.

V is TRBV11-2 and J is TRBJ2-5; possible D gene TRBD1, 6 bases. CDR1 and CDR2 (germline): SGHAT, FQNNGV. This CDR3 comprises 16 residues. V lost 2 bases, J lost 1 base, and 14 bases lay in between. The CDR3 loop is CASSLFQGNLQETQYF. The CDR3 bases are TGTGCCAGCAGCTTATTTCAGGGGAACCTCCAAGAGACCCAGTACTTC. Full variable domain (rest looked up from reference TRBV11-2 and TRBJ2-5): EAGVAQSPRYKIIEKRQSVAFWCNPISGHATLYWYQQILGQGPKLLIQFQNNGVVDDSQLPKDRFSAERLKGVDSTLKIQPAKLEDSAVYLCASSLFQGNLQETQYFGPGTRLLVL.

CDR3 in DNA: TGTGCCAGCAGCTTAGCCGGGACTAGCGGACCTAGCTACGAGCAGTACTTC. Its translation is CASSLAGTSGPSYEQYF. The genes are TRBV7-7 and TRBJ2-7; 11 positions agree with TRBD2. The germline V gene encodes CDR1 SSHAT and CDR2 FNYEAQ (reference sequence). This CDR3 is built from 17 residues. After removal of 0 bases from V and 3 bases from J, the junction contained 7 bases not matched to a gene. Full variable domain (remainder filled in from reference TRBV7-7 and TRBJ2-7): GAGVSQSPRYKVTKRGQDVTLRCDPISSHATLYWYQQALGQGPEFLTYFNYEAQPDKSGLPSDRFSAERPEGSISTLTIQRTEQRDSAMYRCASSLAGTSGPSYEQYFGPGTRLTVT.

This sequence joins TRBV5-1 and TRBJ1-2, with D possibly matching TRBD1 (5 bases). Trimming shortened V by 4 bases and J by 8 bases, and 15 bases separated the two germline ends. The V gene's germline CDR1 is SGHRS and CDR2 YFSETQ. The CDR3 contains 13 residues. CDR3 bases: TGCGCCAGCAGCGCCAGGGAAACGGAAGGCTACACCTTC. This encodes CASSARETEGYTF. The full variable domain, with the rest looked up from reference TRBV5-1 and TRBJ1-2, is KAGVTQTPRYLIKTRGQQVTLSCSPISGHRSVSWYQQTPGQGLQFLFEYFSETQRNKGNFPGRFSGRQFSNSRSEMNVSTLELGDSALYLCASSARETEGYTFGSGTRLTVV.

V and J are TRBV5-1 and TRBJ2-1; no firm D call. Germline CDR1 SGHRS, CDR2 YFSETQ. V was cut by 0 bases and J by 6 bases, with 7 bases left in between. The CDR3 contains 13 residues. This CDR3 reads CASSLDSFNEQFF. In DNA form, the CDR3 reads TGCGCCAGCAGCTTGGACAGCTTCAATGAGCAGTTCTTC.

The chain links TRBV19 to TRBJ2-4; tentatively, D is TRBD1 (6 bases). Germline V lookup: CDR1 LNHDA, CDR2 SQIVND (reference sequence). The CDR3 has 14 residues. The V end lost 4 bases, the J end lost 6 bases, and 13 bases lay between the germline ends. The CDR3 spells CASSSPGQSNIQYF. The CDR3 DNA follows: TGTGCCAGTAGTAGCCCCGGACAGTCAAACATTCAGTACTTC. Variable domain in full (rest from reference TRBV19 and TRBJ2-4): DGGITQSPKYLFRKEGQNVTLSCEQNLNHDAMYWYRQDPGQGLRLIYYSQIVNDFQKGDIAEGYSVSREKKESFPLTVTSAQKNPTAFYLCASSSPGQSNIQYFGAGTRLSVL.